This section outlines one TCR beta chain sequence together with its context. By how much of the sample it makes up, this clonotype is hyperexpanded (1% or more). The record has no base qualities; no much larger clone is one base away. PBMCs were labeled with CellTrace CFSE and were cultured for five to six days in RPMI containing around 7.7% human serum plus peptide pools at 0.8 to 1 ug/mL each. The enrolled adults were healthy and tested seronegative for ZIKV, JEV, YFV, DENV and WNV on microneutralization screening. Samples were obtained from a phase 1, double-blinded, randomized, placebo-controlled trial of an alum-adjuvanted Zika purified-inactivated virus (ZPIV) vaccine. Peripheral blood mononuclear cells were isolated using a standard procedure and kept frozen in liquid nitrogen until needed. From a lookup of the germline V gene, CDR1 and CDR2 are LGHNA and YSLEER. Germline trimming: 7 bases from V, 4 bases from J; junction bases outside gene matches: 10. The CDR3, from cysteine to phenylalanine, totals 15 residues. Of the read, only the CDR3 DNA is kept; its 45 bases are in frame from base 1.

Preparation of the library involved 5' RACE. Before sequencing, the TCRbeta libraries were pooled in amounts proportional to the number of cells sorted for each library. Total RNA was extracted from the sorted cells with RNAzol RT, and cDNA was synthesized using an oligo(dT) primer and a template-switching oligo. Using Kapa HiFi, PCR amplified the TCRbeta V-CDR3-J region between a SMARTer oligo primer and a TCRbeta constant-region primer. A second PCR attached Illumina adaptors and sample-specific index barcodes, followed by HighPrep bead cleanup and Bioanalyzer confirmation of a band of roughly 650 bp. The libraries were sequenced on an Illumina MiSeq using 2x151 bp paired-end reads. The source study handled its data this way. An in-house Java program demultiplexed the reads, while MiXCR assigned TCRbeta annotations and counted clonotypes. Repertoire overlap was measured with Morisita-Horn indices from the R package vegan, along with UPGMA clustering and Circos plots of recurring clonotypes. Shannon diversity and richness were normalized to the maximum possible value based on input cell numbers, so that values between 0 and 1 were obtained. CDR3beta sequences were aligned with MUSCLE, distances computed with SeqinR, and multidimensional scaling plotted in R. Using fastp at Q25 and MiXCR, TCRdb reprocessed the public reads and kept productive beta chains. Each entry is one CDR3 protein sequence, shown with its most common DNA and genes. The authors' filters were not applied to this entry. The sample table includes 25 to 40 distinct CDR3 sequences.

This sample was taken from a study of Japanese encephalitis immunity and Zika vaccine responses (dated by TCRdb to the early 2020s). Some background on the complete study: The included participants were given three 5.0 ug doses of alum-adjuvanted ZPIV at weeks 0, 4 and 28. One dose of YFV vaccine (YF-VAX) was administered before ZPIV to roughly 12 participants, and eight to ten participants were flavivirus-naive. The ZIKV peptides, 15-mers that overlapped by 11 residues, were chosen for containing NetMHCpan/NetMHCII-predicted epitopes with affinity below 50 nM. The study tested whether CD4 T cell responses to the Zika vaccine were shaped by prior Japanese encephalitis virus (JEV) or yellow fever virus (YFV) vaccination. About 6 representative participants per pre-vaccination group were picked for TCR sequencing, using samples from week 52 and from week 0, the point after pre-vaccination but before ZPIV. The stimulations used peptide pools from ZIKV structural proteins divided into flavivirus-conserved and non-conserved sets, or JEV or YFV peptides that matched the pre-vaccination. A two-dose regimen of JEV vaccine (IXIARO), with doses given 28 days apart, was administered to over nine participants two to three months before the first ZPIV dose. In addition, the TCR repertoires of a few flavivirus-naive individuals were analyzed at weeks 2, 6 and 52 after ZPIV vaccination began. General findings and caveats noted by the study authors: Only a subset of trial participants with three doses and adequate samples was analyzed, not the entire vaccinated cohort. Samples grouped by participant and showed no similarity between individuals, suggesting that no public TCRs were detected. Only a few individuals showed CD8 T cell responses to the ZIKV peptide pools, and those responses were of very low magnitude. Because there were not enough samples, the peptide pools could not be deconvoluted, which meant the specific peptides behind the cross-reactive responses went unidentified. Compared with YFV-pre-vaccinated donors, JEV-pre-vaccinated donors had higher repertoire similarity across time-points and stimulations, indicating that more clonotypes were common to ZIKV and JEV stimulation. After ZPIV, repertoire richness of CD4 T cells responding to conserved ZIKV epitopes significantly decreased in JEV-pre-vaccinated donors.

Sequences were derived from antigen-activated CD8+ T cells from blood, cultured, sampled during a Zika inactivated vaccine study. The receptor's source is an adult man who received an inactivated Zika virus vaccine. Recombination joined TRBV4-3 with TRBJ2-3, and TRBD2 aligns with 8 junction nucleotides. The CDR3 reads as follows: CASTDGGAVADTQYF. DNA sequence: TGCGCCAGCACGGACGGGGGGGCGGTCGCAGATACGCAGTATTTT.